These 14 T cell receptor beta chains were sequenced from one sample in a study of CD8 T cells in Susac syndrome. Random hexamers were used to reverse transcribe the RNA input (about 0.5 to 1 ug). MiXCR, run by TCRdb on the immunoSEQ multiplex PCR reads, gives a single entry per CDR3 protein. The sample comprises 170,000 or so distinct CDR3 sequences, 93% of which are singletons, and around 0.09% rests with the top ten. The sequencing sample was made of CD4+ T cells from PBMCs. The origin of the receptors is a human donor with multiple sclerosis.

This sequence joins TRBV4-3 and TRBJ1-6; TRBD1 aligns across 10 bases. V gave up 0 bases and J gave up 4 bases; unmatched junction bases: 9. CDR3 length equals 19 residues. Germline V CDR1 and CDR2: LGHNA, YSLEER. The CDR3 DNA follows: TGCGCCAGCAGCCAAGATGACAGTTGGACAGGGGGTTATAATTCACCCCTCCACTTT. It encodes CASSQDDSWTGGYNSPLHF.

The chain joins TRBV27 to TRBJ1-2; 11 bases fit TRBD1. CDR1 MNHEY and CDR2 SMNVEV come from the germline V gene (reference sequence). The CDR3 has 17 residues. The trim removed 5 bases at V and 5 bases at J, leaving 13 bases unmatched. The CDR3, as DNA: TGTGCCAGCAGTCAGACCCAGGACAGGGGGCGATTATATGGCTACACCTTC. It translates to CASSQTQDRGRLYGYTF.

V is TRBV28 and J is TRBJ1-2; D is ambiguous. Trimming left V 6 bases short and J 0 bases short, with 11 bases between. This CDR3 has 14 residues. Germline V CDR1 and CDR2: MDHEN, SYDVKM. The CDR3 sequence: CASSFAAANYGYTF. The CDR3 nucleotides read TGTGCCAGCAGCTTCGCGGCGGCTAACTATGGCTACACCTTC.

This chain connects TRBV7-3 to TRBJ1-2, with D possibly TRBD1 on 6 matching bases. V gave up 4 bases and J gave up 7 bases, with 10 bases separating them. The CDR3 consists of 12 residues. Germline V gene data show CDR1 as SGHTA and CDR2 as FQGTGA. For the CDR3, the DNA is TGTGCCAGCAGCTCCGGGACATCTGGCTACACCTTC. This gives the protein CASSSGTSGYTF.

The chain links TRBV4-2 to TRBJ1-3; 8 positions match TRBD1. Germline CDR1 and CDR2: LGHNA and YNFKEQ. The trim removed 6 bases at V and 1 base at J, leaving 5 bases unmatched. This CDR3 is 15 amino acids long. The DNA of the CDR3 is TGTGCCAGCAGAGCAGGGGGCGGTTCTGGAAACACCATATATTTT. Its protein product is CASRAGGGSGNTIYF.

The chain couples TRBV5-1 to TRBJ2-7; 12 bases are a match to TRBD2. Germline-derived CDR1 and CDR2 are SGHRS and YFSETQ. After removal of 0 bases from V and 3 bases from J, the junction contained 10 bases not matched to a gene. The CDR3 contains 18 residues. Here the CDR3 DNA reads TGCGCCAGCAGCTTGGCCCTTGGCGGACTAGCGGGAAACTACGAGCAGTACTTC. This translates into CASSLALGGLAGNYEQYF.

This chain joins TRBV20-1 and TRBJ1-2; D is ambiguous. Germline CDR1 DFQATT, CDR2 SNEGSKA (reference sequence). This CDR3 is built from 14 residues. V shed 4 bases and J shed 0 bases, with 12 bases lying between them. The CDR3: CSAKTPGSNYGYTF. The CDR3 nucleotides read TGCAGTGCTAAAACTCCGGGCTCTAACTATGGCTACACCTTC.

This clonotype has just one count. The chain links TRBV13 to TRBJ2-1; D is perhaps TRBD1 (5 bases). V was clipped by 3 bases and J by 3 bases, with 9 bases between them. CDR1 is PRHDT and CDR2 is FYEKMQ in the germline V gene (reference sequence). The CDR3 has 14 amino acids. The CDR3 spells CASSFRQSYNEQFF. The CDR3 bases are TGTGCCAGCAGCTTCCGACAGAGCTACAATGAGCAGTTCTTC.

V is TRBV20-1 and J is TRBJ2-3; D unclear. CDR1 and CDR2 (germline): DFQATT, SNEGSKA (reference sequence). V was pared by 6 bases and J by 5 bases, with 12 bases between. CDR3 length: 12 amino acids. DNA for the CDR3: TGCAGTGCCCCCTCTATCGGAGATACGCAGTATTTT. It translates to CSAPSIGDTQYF.

The V call is TRBV4-1, the J call TRBJ2-7; the D call may be TRBD1 or TRBD2 (5 bases each). The CDR3 covers 16 residues. The ends were cut back, 4 bases at V and 2 bases at J, with 18 bases in the middle. The germline CDR1 and CDR2 sequences are MGHRA and YSYEKL. CDR3 DNA: TGCGCCAGCAGCCTCTCGACAGCGGACGGGGCCTACGAGCAGTACTTC. This sequence encodes CASSLSTADGAYEQYF.

The CDR3 here is CASSPVHNQPQHF. As DNA, the CDR3 is TGTGCCAGCAGTCCAGTTCACAATCAGCCCCAGCATTTT. The V and J genes are TRBV27 and TRBJ1-5; the D is unclear. The length of the CDR3 is 13 residues. Trimming took off 5 bases at V and 3 bases at J, with 8 bases between the two ends. CDR1 is MNHEY, CDR2 SMNVEV, per germline (reference sequence).

This clonotype was detected a few times. The rearrangement joins TRBV24-1 to TRBJ1-5; D may be TRBD1 (5 bases). Germline V gene lookup returns CDR1 KGHDR and CDR2 SFDVKD. The CDR3 has 14 residues. V gave up 4 bases and J gave up 11 bases, with 17 bases separating them. As DNA, the CDR3 is TGTGCCACCAGTGAAGGACAACTCCATTCGGCCCAGCATTTT. This sequence encodes CATSEGQLHSAQHF.

This chain links TRBV6-2 or TRBV6-3 with TRBJ2-7, with D unresolved. From germline, CDR1 is MNHEY and CDR2 SVGEGT. With 0 bases removed from V and 0 bases from J, the gap between germline ends came to 9 bases. The CDR3 has 15 amino acids. The CDR3 region is CASSYSTRSSYEQYF. The CDR3 DNA follows: TGTGCCAGCAGTTACTCGACGCGAAGCTCCTACGAGCAGTACTTC.

The chain recombines TRBV12-3 or TRBV12-4 with TRBJ1-3, with D possibly being TRBD1 (5 bases). The CDR3 loop spans 16 amino acids. The ends were cut back, 6 bases at V and 2 bases at J, with 17 bases in the middle. The CDR3 bases are TGTGCCAGCAGCCGACGAGGGACCATAACTGGAAACACCATATATTTT. It is translated as CASSRRGTITGNTIYF.